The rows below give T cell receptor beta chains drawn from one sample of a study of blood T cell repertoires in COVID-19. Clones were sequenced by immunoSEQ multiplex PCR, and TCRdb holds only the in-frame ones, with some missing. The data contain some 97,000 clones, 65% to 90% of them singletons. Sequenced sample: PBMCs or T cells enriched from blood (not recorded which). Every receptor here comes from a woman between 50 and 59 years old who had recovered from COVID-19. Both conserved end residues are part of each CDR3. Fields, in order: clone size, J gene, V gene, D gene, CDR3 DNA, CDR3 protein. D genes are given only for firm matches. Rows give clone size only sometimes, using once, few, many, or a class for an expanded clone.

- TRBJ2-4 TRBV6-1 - TGTGCCAGCAGTGAAGGGACAGAAAACATTCAGTACTTC CASSEGTENIQYF
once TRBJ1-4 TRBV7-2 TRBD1 TGTGCCAGCAGCCTTGGGACAGGGAGGATTAATGAAAAACTGTTTTTT CASSLGTGRINEKLFF
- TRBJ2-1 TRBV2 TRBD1 TGTGCCAGCAGTGAACCGGGACAGATTACAATAGAGCAGTTCTTC CASSEPGQITIEQFF
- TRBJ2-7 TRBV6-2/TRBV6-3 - TGTGCCAGCAGTTACGGGCAGGCCCTCGACTACTACGAGCAGTACTTC CASSYGQALDYYEQYF
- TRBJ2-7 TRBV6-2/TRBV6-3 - TGTGCCAGCAGTTATTTCGACGAGCAGTACTTC CASSYFDEQYF
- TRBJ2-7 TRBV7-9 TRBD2 TGTGCCAGCAGCCCTGGGGGGGAGCGCGAGCAGTACTTC CASSPGGEREQYF
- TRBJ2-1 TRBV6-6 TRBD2 TGTGCCAGCAGACGACTAGCGGGGGCCTACAATGAGCAGTTCTTC CASRRLAGAYNEQFF
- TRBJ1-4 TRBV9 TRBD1 TGTGCCAGCAGGGAGGGACAGGGGGCGGGTAATGAAAAACTGTTTTTT CASREGQGAGNEKLFF
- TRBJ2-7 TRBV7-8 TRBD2 TGTGCCAGCAGCTACCTCGGGGGGGGGACCTACGAGCAGTACTTC CASSYLGGGTYEQYF
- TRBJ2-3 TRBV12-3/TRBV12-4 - TGTGCCAGTCGGACAGCCTCCCCAGATACGCAGTATTTT CASRTASPDTQYF
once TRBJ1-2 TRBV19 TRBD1 TGTGCCAGTAGTCCTGACAGGGCGGATGGCTACACCTTC CASSPDRADGYTF
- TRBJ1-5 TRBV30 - TGTGCCTGGAGTGTATGGGCAGGGCCCAATCAGCCCCAGCATTTT CAWSVWAGPNQPQHF
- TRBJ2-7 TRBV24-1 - TGTGCCACCAGTGATTTTCAGGGCTACGAGCAGTACTTC CATSDFQGYEQYF
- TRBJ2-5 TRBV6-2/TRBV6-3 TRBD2 TGTGCCAGCAGCCGTGGGACTAGCGGACAAGAGACCCAGTACTTC CASSRGTSGQETQYF
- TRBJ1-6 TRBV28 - TGTGCCAGCAGTTTATTAGCCACGATGGATAATTCACCCCTCCACTTT CASSLLATMDNSPLHF
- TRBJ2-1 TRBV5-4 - TGTGCCAGCAGCCGACCGTCTACGACGCGGGCCGATGAGCAGTTCTTC CASSRPSTTRADEQFF